A single sample is the source of the 16 T cell receptor beta chains below, sequenced in a study of CD8+ T cells in alopecia areata. Extracted from the samples, RNA was reverse transcribed into cDNA to serve as the sequencing template. The table came from immunoSEQ multiplex PCR; TCRdb's copy has only in-frame clones and leaves some out. The table lists about 120,000 clones, around two fifths of them singletons, with roughly 3.3% in the top ten. Sequencing was performed on CD4+ T cells sorted from blood. These receptors all come from a human donor with alopecia areata.

A few counts support this clone. V is TRBV29-1 and J is TRBJ1-4; D is uncertain. Germline loops: CDR1 SQVTM, CDR2 ANQGSEA. The CDR3 contains 11 residues. V was pared by 6 bases and J by 8 bases, with 10 bases between. CDR3 nucleotides: TGCAGCGTGTTGGGGTACGAAAAACTGTTTTTT. As protein: CSVLGYEKLFF.

This clone was picked up a small number of times. The chain uses TRBV7-2 and TRBJ2-5; D tentatively reads TRBD1 or TRBD2 (6 bases each). The CDR3 runs 16 residues. The V and J ends lost 1 base and 5 bases respectively, with 17 bases between them. Germline-derived CDR1 and CDR2 are SGHTA and FQGNSA. The CDR3 loop is CASSLGGGAGVETQYF. Here the CDR3 DNA reads TGTGCCAGCAGCTTAGGGGGCGGGGCAGGGGTTGAGACCCAGTACTTC.

This clone has only a few counts. The gene calls are TRBV30 and TRBJ2-3, with TRBD2 identical over 12 bases. Germline V gene sequence: CDR1 GTSNPN, CDR2 SVGIG (reference sequence). The CDR3 covers 13 residues. V trimming: 4 bases; J trimming: 7 bases; junction bases outside the gene matches: 3. CDR3 DNA: TGTGCCTGGAAGACTAGCGGGAGTTATACGCAGTATTTT. Translating it yields CAWKTSGSYTQYF. The variable domain in full, completed from reference TRBV30 and TRBJ2-3, reads SQTIHQWPATLVQPVGSPLSLECTVEGTSNPNLYWYRQAAGRGLQLLFYSVGIGQISSEVPQNLSASRPQDRQFILSSKKLLLSDSGFYLCAWKTSGSYTQYFGPGTRLTVL.

V and J are TRBV7-2 and TRBJ2-7; D unclear. From germline, CDR1 is SGHTA and CDR2 FQGNSA. Trimming took 1 base from V and 2 from J, leaving 9 bases between them. The length of the CDR3 is 14 residues. The CDR3 region is CASSLGLRTYEQYF. The DNA of the CDR3 is TGTGCCAGCAGCTTAGGTCTACGAACCTACGAGCAGTACTTC.

This clone was seen more than once but under ten times. The chain employs TRBV19 and TRBJ1-2, with D possibly TRBD1 on 5 matching bases. Germline CDR1 reads LNHDA; CDR2 reads SQIVND (reference sequence). The CDR3 runs 13 residues. Deletions cut 4 bases from V and 5 bases from J, with 11 bases between. CDR3 DNA: TGTGCCAGTAGTACGCGACAGACTTATGGCTACACCTTC. Translation: CASSTRQTYGYTF.

This clone was seen only a few times. The chain has TRBV4-2 and TRBJ2-7; D might be TRBD1 (6 bases). CDR1 and CDR2 (germline): LGHNA, YNFKEQ. The CDR3 contains 16 residues. V lost 2 bases, J lost 0 bases, and 14 bases lay in between. The CDR3 DNA reads TGTGCCAGCAGCCAAATCTTCAGGGGAACCTCCTACGAGCAGTACTTC. Amino acid sequence: CASSQIFRGTSYEQYF.

The rearrangement uses TRBV2 and TRBJ1-1; tentatively, D is TRBD1 (5 bases). CDR3 size: 13 residues. Germline V gives CDR1 SNHLY, CDR2 FYNNEI. The V gene lost 2 bases and the J gene lost 5 bases, with 9 bases spanning the gap. CDR3 residues: CASSEQGWTEAFF. The CDR3 nucleotides are TGTGCCAGCAGTGAACAGGGATGGACTGAAGCTTTCTTT.

This clone was detected only a few times. The gene calls are TRBV29-1 and TRBJ1-1; 7 nucleotides match TRBD1. The CDR3 has 12 residues. Germline CDR1 and CDR2: SQVTM and ANQGSEA. Germline trimming cut 6 bases from V and 13 bases from J; bases unmatched to any gene: 14. DNA of the CDR3: TGCAGCGTCAAATCGAACAGGGGCGGAGGTTTCTTT. It yields the protein CSVKSNRGGGFF.

The J gene is TRBJ1-5, the V gene TRBV29-1; D ambiguous. The CDR3 runs 13 residues. CDR1 is SQVTM, CDR2 ANQGSEA, per germline. V dropped 6 bases and J dropped 5 bases, with 14 bases sitting between them. The CDR3, as DNA: TGCAGCGTGCTCGGGCGCGGGGATCAGCCCCAGCATTTT. Translation: CSVLGRGDQPQHF.

This clone came up a few times. The chain couples TRBV28 to TRBJ2-3; 9 bases align to TRBD2. Germline V CDR1 and CDR2: MDHEN, SYDVKM. The V gene end was trimmed by 6 bases and the J gene end by 6 bases; junction bases not matched to a gene: 10. The CDR3 runs to 15 residues. The CDR3 here is CASRESGRIKDTQYF. The CDR3 DNA follows: TGTGCCAGCAGAGAAAGCGGGAGGATAAAGGATACGCAGTATTTT.

The J gene is TRBJ1-2, the V gene TRBV27; 10 nucleotides align to TRBD1. Germline V gives CDR1 MNHEY, CDR2 SMNVEV (reference sequence). The CDR3 covers 15 residues. With 3 bases clipped from V and 8 bases from J, the junction kept 9 bases outside the gene matches. CDR3 sequence: CASSFSGTGVFGYTF. The CDR3 DNA reads as TGTGCCAGCAGTTTCTCCGGGACAGGGGTCTTCGGCTACACCTTC.

The V and J genes are TRBV29-1 and TRBJ1-2; 8 nucleotides agree with TRBD1. The germline CDR1 and CDR2 sequences are SQVTM and ANQGSEA. V lost 6 bases, J lost 3 bases, and 9 bases stayed unmatched. CDR3 size: 14 residues. The DNA for the CDR3 is TGCAGCGTGGGAACAGGGGGTACGGACTATGGCTACACCTTC. Protein sequence: CSVGTGGTDYGYTF.

The V call is TRBV30, the J call TRBJ2-2; no definite D call. The germline CDR1 and CDR2 sequences are GTSNPN and SVGIG (reference sequence). Trimming pared 2 bases from V and 7 bases from J, leaving 8 bases between. The CDR3 runs to 12 residues. The CDR3 sequence is CAWSMQFGELFF. The CDR3 bases are TGTGCCTGGAGTATGCAGTTCGGGGAGCTGTTTTTT.

The chain combines TRBV28 with TRBJ2-7, with a weak D call TRBD2 (5 bases). The CDR3 runs 12 residues. Germline V gives CDR1 MDHEN, CDR2 SYDVKM. The V and J ends lost 5 bases and 4 bases respectively, with 9 bases between them. The CDR3 nucleotides are TGTGCCAGCAGTCGAGGGCTTTACGAGCAGTACTTC. Translating gives CASSRGLYEQYF.

Only one count was recorded for this clone. This chain uses TRBV6-5 with TRBJ2-7; 10 bases are shared with TRBD2. V trimming: 6 bases; J trimming: 3 bases; junction bases outside the gene matches: 2. The CDR3 runs 13 residues. The germline gives CDR1 MNHEY, CDR2 SVGAGI. CDR3 nucleotide sequence: TGTGCCAGCAGACTAGCGGGGAACTACGAGCAGTACTTC. It specifies CASRLAGNYEQYF.

The V and J genes are TRBV19 and TRBJ1-5, with a weak D call TRBD1 (6 bases). The V end was cut by 3 bases, the J end by 6 bases, with 18 bases between. CDR1 is LNHDA and CDR2 is SQIVND in the germline V gene (reference sequence). This CDR3 has 16 residues. This CDR3 reads CASSIGRGTGIQPQHF. The CDR3 nucleotides read TGTGCCAGTAGTATTGGACGGGGCACAGGGATTCAGCCCCAGCATTTT.